A selection of T cell receptor beta chains follows, all from one sample in a study of blood T cells in healthy people across ages. TCRdb reanalysed the 5' RACE reads using MiXCR and keeps one entry per CDR3 protein. The sample consists of more than 1.4 million distinct CDR3 sequences, roughly 40% of them appearing once. The sequencing sample was made of blood. Source of these receptors: a woman aged 18-29 years in good health. Both conserved end residues are part of each CDR3. Each record gives: D gene, V gene, clone size, J gene, CDR3 DNA, CDR3 protein. The D gene is left open where the match is weak. Clone size, where shown, is once, few, many, or a class for clones that have expanded.

>TRBD2|TRBV9|.|TRBJ2-1
TGTGCCAGCAGCGCGGGACTAGCGGGGGTGGATGAGCAGTTCTTC
CASSAGLAGVDEQFF
>.|TRBV25-1|.|TRBJ2-5
TGTGCCAGCACCGTGGGGGGAGCGCGAGAGACCCAGTACTTC
CASTVGGARETQYF
>.|TRBV5-8|.|TRBJ1-6
TGTGCCAGCAGCTTCCGGGGGGTCACCTATAATTCACCCCTCCACTTT
CASSFRGVTYNSPLHF
>.|TRBV14|few|TRBJ2-3
TGTGCCAGCAGCCAAGATTGGGCAGATACGCAGTATTTT
CASSQDWADTQYF
>.|TRBV5-1|.|TRBJ1-2
TGCGCCAGCAGCTTGGGCAATATTCCGGAAGGCTACACCTTC
CASSLGNIPEGYTF
>.|TRBV15|.|TRBJ1-1
TGTGCCACCAGCAGAGACAGGACACAAGCTGAAGCTTTCTTT
CATSRDRTQAEAFF
>.|TRBV21-1|.|TRBJ1-5
TGTGCCAGCAGCACCTTACAGGGGGTAATTTTAGGGGGAAATCAGCCCCAGCATTTT
CASSTLQGVILGGNQPQHF
>TRBD1|TRBV20-1|.|TRBJ2-3
TGCAGCCCGGGACAGGGAAGAGATACGCAGTATTTT
CSPGQGRDTQYF
>.|TRBV7-9|few|TRBJ2-3
TGTGCCAGCAGCTCCTGGACCCACGAGGATACGCAGTATTTT
CASSSWTHEDTQYF
>.|TRBV14|once|TRBJ2-1
TGTGCCAGCAGCCCGTATCTGGGCCCCACCAATGAGCAGTTCTTC
CASSPYLGPTNEQFF
>.|TRBV6-1|.|TRBJ2-1
TGTGCCAGCAGTATTGGACCCGTGGGGGTGTACAATGAGCAGTTCTTC
CASSIGPVGVYNEQFF
>TRBD2|TRBV20-1|.|TRBJ2-1
TGCAGTGCTAGGCGGGGGGAGCATGAGCAGTTCTTC
CSARRGEHEQFF
>.|TRBV2|.|TRBJ2-2
TGTGCCAGCAGTCCTCAGGGGAATCACACCGGGGAGCTGTTTTTT
CASSPQGNHTGELFF
>TRBD1|TRBV28|.|TRBJ1-2
TGTGCCAGCAGTTTAGGACAGGGCATCACCAACTTAGGGGGCTACACCTTC
CASSLGQGITNLGGYTF
>TRBD2|TRBV29-1|many|TRBJ2-1
TGCAGCACCTCGGGACTATACGTCAATGAGCAGTTCTTC
CSTSGLYVNEQFF
>.|TRBV12-3/TRBV12-4|.|TRBJ2-1
TGTGCCGGCAGTTTATTACATGAGCAGTTCTTC
CAGSLLHEQFF